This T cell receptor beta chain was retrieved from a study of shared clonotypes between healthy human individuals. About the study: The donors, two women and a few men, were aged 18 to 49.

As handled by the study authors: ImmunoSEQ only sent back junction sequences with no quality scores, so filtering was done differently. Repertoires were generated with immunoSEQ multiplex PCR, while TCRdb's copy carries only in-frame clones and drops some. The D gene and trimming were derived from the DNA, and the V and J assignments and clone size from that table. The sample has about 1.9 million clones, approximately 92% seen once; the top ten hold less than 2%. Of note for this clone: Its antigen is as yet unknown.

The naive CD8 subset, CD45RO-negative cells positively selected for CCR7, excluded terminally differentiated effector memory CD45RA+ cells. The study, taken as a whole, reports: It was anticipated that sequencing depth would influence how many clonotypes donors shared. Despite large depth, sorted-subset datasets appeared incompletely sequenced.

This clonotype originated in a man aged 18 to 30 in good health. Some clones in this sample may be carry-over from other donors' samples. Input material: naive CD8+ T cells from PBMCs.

CDR3 region: CASRPTLPNRDQASDEQFF. The CDR3 DNA follows: TGTGCCAGCAGGCCCACACTTCCAAACCGGGACCAGGCTAGCGATGAGCAGTTCTTC. This chain joins TRBV28 and TRBJ2-1; possible D gene TRBD2, 6 bases. V was pared by 6 bases and J by 8 bases, with 32 bases between. From germline, CDR1 is MDHEN and CDR2 SYDVKM. The CDR3 length is 19 residues.